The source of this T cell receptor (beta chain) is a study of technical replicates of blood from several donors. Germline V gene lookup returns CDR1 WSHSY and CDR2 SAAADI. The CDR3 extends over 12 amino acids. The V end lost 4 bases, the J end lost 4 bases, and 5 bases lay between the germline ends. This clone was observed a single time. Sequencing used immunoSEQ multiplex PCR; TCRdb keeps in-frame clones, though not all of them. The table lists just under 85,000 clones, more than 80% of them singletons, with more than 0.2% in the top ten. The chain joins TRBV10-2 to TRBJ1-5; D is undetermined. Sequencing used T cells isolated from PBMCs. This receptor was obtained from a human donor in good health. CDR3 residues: CASSGLNQPQHF. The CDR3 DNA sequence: TGCGCCAGCAGTGGTCTTAATCAGCCCCAGCATTTT.